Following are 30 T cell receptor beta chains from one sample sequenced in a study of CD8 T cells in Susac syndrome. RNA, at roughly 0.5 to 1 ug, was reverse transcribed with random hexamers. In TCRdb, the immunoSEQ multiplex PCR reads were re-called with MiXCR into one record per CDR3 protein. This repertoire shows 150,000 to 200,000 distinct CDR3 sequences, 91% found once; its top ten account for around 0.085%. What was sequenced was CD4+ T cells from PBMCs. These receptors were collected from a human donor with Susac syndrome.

CDR3 residues: CASSQDDLRENGYTF. As DNA, the CDR3 is TGTGCCAGCAGCCAAGATGACCTACGCGAGAATGGCTACACCTTC. V gene TRBV3-1 combines with J gene TRBJ1-2; no clear D gene. The CDR3 sequence is 15 residues long. Trimming removed 0 bases at V and 6 bases at J, with 14 bases between. The germline V gene encodes CDR1 LGHDT and CDR2 YNNKEL (reference sequence).

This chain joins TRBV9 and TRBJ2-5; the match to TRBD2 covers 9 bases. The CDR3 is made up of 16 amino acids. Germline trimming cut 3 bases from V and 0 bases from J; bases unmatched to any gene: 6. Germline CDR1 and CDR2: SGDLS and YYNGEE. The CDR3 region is CASSATGTSHQETQYF. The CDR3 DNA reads TGTGCCAGCAGCGCCACCGGGACTAGCCACCAAGAGACCCAGTACTTC.

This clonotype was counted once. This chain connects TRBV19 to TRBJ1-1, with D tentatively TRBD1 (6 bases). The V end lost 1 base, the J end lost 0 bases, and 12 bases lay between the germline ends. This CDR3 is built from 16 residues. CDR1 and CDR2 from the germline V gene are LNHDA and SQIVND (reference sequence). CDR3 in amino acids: CASSIGRTDLNTEAFF. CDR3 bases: TGTGCCAGTAGTATAGGTCGGACAGACTTGAACACTGAAGCTTTCTTT.

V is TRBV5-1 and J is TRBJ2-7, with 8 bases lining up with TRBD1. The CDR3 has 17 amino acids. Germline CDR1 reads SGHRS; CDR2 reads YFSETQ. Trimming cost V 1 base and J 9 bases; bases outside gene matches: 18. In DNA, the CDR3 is TGCGCCAGCAGCTTGTCAGTAGGGACAGGCAATACGATCGGGCAGTACTTC. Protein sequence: CASSLSVGTGNTIGQYF.

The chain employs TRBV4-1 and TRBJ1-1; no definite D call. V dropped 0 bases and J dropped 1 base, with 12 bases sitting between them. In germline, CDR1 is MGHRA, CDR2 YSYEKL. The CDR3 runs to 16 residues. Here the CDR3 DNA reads TGCGCCAGCAGCCAAGATAGCTTCGGCAGGAACACTGAAGCTTTCTTT. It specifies CASSQDSFGRNTEAFF.

The CDR3 is CASSLTSKSGANVLTF. The CDR3 bases are TGTGCCAGCAGCTTAACTTCGAAATCTGGGGCCAACGTCCTGACTTTC. The chain uses TRBV7-3 and TRBJ2-6; no clear D gene. Trimming stripped 0 bases from V and 1 base from J, with 7 bases between. Germline CDR1 is SGHTA and CDR2 is FQGTGA. The CDR3 consists of 16 residues.

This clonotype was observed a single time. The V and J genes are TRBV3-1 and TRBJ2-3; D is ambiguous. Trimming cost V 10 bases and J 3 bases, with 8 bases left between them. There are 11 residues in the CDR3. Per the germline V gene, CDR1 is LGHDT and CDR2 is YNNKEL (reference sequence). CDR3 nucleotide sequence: TGTGCCATTTCTAATACAGATACGCAGTATTTT. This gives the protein CAISNTDTQYF.

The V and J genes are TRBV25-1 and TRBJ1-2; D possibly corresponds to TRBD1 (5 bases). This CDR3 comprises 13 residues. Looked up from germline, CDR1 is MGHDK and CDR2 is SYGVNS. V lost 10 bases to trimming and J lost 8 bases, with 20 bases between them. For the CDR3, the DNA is TGTGCCACCGATCGTGGGGGATCCGACGGCTACACCTTC. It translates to CATDRGGSDGYTF.

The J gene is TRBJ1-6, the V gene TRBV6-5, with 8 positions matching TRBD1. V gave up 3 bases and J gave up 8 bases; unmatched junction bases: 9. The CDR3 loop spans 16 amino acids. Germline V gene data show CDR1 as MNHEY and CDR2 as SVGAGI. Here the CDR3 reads CASSYSRTGSDSPLHF. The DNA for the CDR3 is TGTGCCAGCAGTTATAGTCGGACAGGGTCAGATTCACCCCTCCACTTT.

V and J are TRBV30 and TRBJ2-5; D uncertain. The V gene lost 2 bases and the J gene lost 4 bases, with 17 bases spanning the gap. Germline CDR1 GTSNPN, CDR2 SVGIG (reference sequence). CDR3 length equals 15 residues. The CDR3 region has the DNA TGTGCCTGGAGTTTAGGAAGGGCGAACCGAGAGACCCAGTACTTC. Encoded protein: CAWSLGRANRETQYF.

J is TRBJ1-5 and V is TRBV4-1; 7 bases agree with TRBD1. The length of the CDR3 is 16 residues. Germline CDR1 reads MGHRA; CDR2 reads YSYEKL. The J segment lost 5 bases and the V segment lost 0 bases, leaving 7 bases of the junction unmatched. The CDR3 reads CASSQEAGQSYQPQHF. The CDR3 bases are TGCGCCAGCAGCCAAGAGGCGGGACAGAGTTATCAGCCCCAGCATTTT.

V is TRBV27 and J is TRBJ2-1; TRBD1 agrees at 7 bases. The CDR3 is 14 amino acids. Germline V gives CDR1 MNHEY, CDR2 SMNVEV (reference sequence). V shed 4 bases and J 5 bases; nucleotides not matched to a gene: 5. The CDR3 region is CASSYRDSNNEQFF. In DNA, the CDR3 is TGTGCCAGCAGTTACCGGGACAGCAACAATGAGCAGTTCTTC.

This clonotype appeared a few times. The CDR3 is CASSLGLDRYTDTQYF. For the CDR3, the DNA is TGTGCCAGCAGCTTGGGGCTGGACAGATACACAGATACGCAGTATTTT. The V call is TRBV7-2, the J call TRBJ2-3, with a tentative D call TRBD1 (6 bases). This CDR3 contains 16 residues. Germline V lookup: CDR1 SGHTA, CDR2 FQGNSA. V lost 3 bases and J lost 2, with 15 bases in between.

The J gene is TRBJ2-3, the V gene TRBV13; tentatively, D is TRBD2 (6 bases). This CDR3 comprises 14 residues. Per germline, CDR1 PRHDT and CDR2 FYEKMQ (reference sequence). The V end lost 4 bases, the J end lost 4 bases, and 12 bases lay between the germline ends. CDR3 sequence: CASSWGVSPDTQYF. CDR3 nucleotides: TGTGCCAGCAGCTGGGGGGTTTCGCCAGATACGCAGTATTTT.

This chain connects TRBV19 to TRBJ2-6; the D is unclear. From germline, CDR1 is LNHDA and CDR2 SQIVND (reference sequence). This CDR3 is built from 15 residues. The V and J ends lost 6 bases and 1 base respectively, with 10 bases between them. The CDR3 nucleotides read TGTGCCAGTAGGGCCCCCCAGTCTGGGGCCAACGTCCTGACTTTC. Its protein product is CASRAPQSGANVLTF.

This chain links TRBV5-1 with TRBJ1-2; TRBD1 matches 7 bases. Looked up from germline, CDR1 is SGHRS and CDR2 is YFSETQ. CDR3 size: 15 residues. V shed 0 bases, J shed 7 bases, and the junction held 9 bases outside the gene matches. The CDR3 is CASSLDPRDRSGYTF. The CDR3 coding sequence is TGCGCCAGCAGCTTGGACCCTCGGGACAGAAGTGGCTACACCTTC.

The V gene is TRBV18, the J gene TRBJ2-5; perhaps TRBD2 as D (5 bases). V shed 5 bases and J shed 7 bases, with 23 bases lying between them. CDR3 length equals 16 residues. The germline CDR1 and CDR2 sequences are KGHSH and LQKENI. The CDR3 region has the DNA TGTGCCAGCTCATCCCTGACTGAGGGAGCCATGGTGACCCAGTACTTC. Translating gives CASSSLTEGAMVTQYF.

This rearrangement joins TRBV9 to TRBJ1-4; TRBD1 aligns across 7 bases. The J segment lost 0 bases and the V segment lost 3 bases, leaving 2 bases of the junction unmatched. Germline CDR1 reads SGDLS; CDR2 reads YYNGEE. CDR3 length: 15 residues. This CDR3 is CASSADRATNEKLFF. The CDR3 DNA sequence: TGTGCCAGCAGCGCCGACAGGGCAACTAATGAAAAACTGTTTTTT.

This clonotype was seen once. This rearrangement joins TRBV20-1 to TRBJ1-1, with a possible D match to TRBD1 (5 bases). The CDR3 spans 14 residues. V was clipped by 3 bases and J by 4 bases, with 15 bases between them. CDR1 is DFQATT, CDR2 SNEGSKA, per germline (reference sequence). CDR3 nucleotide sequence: TGCAGTGCTAGCGGGGGACCAAGCGGCACTGAAGCTTTCTTT. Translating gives CSASGGPSGTEAFF.

The CDR3 DNA sequence: TGTGCCAGCAGCCATCTGTTTGGACAGGGGGTCTATGGCTACACCTTC. Protein product: CASSHLFGQGVYGYTF. The chain employs TRBV11-2 and TRBJ1-2, with 10 bases that match TRBD1. Trimming removed 5 bases from V and 4 bases from J; junction bases left unmatched: 10. The CDR3 loop spans 16 amino acids. Germline lookup yields CDR1 SGHAT and CDR2 FQNNGV.

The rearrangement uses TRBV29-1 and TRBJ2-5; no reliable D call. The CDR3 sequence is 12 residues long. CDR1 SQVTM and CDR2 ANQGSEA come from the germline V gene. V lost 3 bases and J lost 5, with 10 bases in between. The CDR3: CSVDPGGETQYF. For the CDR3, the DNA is TGCAGCGTTGATCCGGGTGGGGAGACCCAGTACTTC.

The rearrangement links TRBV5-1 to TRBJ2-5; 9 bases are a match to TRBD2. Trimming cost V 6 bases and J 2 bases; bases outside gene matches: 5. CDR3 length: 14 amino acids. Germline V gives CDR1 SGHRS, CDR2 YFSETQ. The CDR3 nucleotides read TGCGCCAGCAAGGGACTAGCCTCTCAAGAGACCCAGTACTTC. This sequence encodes CASKGLASQETQYF.

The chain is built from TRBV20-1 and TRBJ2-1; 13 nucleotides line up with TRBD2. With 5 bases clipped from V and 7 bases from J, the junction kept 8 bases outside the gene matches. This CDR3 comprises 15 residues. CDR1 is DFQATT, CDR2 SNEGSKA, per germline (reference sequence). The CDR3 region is CSASTGTSGVNEQFF. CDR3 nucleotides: TGCAGTGCTTCGACCGGGACTAGCGGGGTAAATGAGCAGTTCTTC.

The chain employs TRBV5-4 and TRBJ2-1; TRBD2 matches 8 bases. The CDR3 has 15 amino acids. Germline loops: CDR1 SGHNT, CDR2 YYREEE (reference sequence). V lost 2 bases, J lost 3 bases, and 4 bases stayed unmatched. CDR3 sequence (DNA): TGTGCCAGCAGCTTACTAGCGGATATCTACAATGAGCAGTTCTTC. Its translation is CASSLLADIYNEQFF.

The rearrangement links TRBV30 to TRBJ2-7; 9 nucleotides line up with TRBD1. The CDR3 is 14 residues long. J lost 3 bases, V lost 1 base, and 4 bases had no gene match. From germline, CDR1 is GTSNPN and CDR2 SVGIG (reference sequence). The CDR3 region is CAWSGGTGHYEQYF. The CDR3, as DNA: TGTGCCTGGAGTGGCGGGACAGGGCACTACGAGCAGTACTTC.

CDR3 loop: CASSYFGGSTMNTEAFF. The CDR3 DNA reads as TGTGCCAGCAGTTACTTTGGGGGTTCCACGATGAACACTGAAGCTTTCTTT. V and J are TRBV6-5 and TRBJ1-1; perhaps TRBD1 as D (5 bases). Germline V gene lookup returns CDR1 MNHEY and CDR2 SVGAGI. CDR3 size: 17 residues. V lost 1 base to trimming and J lost 0 bases, with 15 bases between them.

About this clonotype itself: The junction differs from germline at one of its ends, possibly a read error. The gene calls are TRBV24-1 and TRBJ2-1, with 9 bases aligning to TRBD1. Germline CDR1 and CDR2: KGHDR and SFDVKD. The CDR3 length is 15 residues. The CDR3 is CATSDTGTGLNEHFF. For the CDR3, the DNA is TGTGCCACCAGTGACACCGGGACAGGGCTGAATGAGCACTTCTTC.

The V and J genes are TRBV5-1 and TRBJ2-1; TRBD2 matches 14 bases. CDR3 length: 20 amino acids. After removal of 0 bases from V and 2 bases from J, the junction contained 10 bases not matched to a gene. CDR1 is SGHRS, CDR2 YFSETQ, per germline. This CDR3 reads CASSLGKPGLAGDPYNEQFF. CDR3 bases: TGCGCCAGCAGCTTGGGGAAGCCGGGACTAGCGGGAGACCCCTACAATGAGCAGTTCTTC. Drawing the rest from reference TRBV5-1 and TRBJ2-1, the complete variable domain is KAGVTQTPRYLIKTRGQQVTLSCSPISGHRSVSWYQQTPGQGLQFLFEYFSETQRNKGNFPGRFSGRQFSNSRSEMNVSTLELGDSALYLCASSLGKPGLAGDPYNEQFFGPGTRLTVL.

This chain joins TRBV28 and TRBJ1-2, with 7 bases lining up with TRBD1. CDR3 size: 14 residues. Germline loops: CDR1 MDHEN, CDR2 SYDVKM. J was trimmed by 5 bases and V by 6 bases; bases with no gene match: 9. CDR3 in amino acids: CASSEGAPVYGYTF. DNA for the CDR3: TGTGCCAGCAGCGAGGGGGCGCCGGTATATGGCTACACCTTC.

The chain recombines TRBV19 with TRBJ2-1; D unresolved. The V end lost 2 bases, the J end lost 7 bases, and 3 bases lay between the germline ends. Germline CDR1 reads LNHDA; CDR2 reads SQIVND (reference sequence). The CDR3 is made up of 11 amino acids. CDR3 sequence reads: CASSIFNEQFF. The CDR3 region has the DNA TGTGCCAGTAGTATATTTAATGAGCAGTTCTTC.